This record looks at one T cell receptor (beta chain) sequence and its context. Its antigen is not identified. This sample is part of a study of T cells expressing NK-cell markers. Study in general: The TCR beta repertoires originated in sorted CD3+CD56+NKG2C+, CD3+CD56+NKG2C- and CD3+CD56-NKG2C+ T cells. HCMV serostatus: seven of eight sequenced donors positive, one negative. Study-level points and caveats: Clarity on HCMV specificity was lacking for the expanded NKG2C+ T cell clones. The CD3+CD56-NKG2C+ fraction of a few donors was likewise dominated by these clonotypes.

With the 5' RACE reads reprocessed, TCRdb shows one record per CDR3 protein and no DNA. The repertoire shows hundreds of thousands of distinct CDR3 sequences; the top ten hold roughly 5.2%. Sequenced sample: blood T cells: a sorted CD56 or NKG2C T cell subset, CD4+ or CD8+ T cells, or bulk PBMC T cells (not recorded which). The receptor comes from a man aged 18-69 years in good health.

The CDR3: CASAAGQGNTEAFF. The rearrangement uses TRBV12-5 and TRBJ1-1; lacking DNA, the TRBD1 call made by TCRdb goes unchecked. This CDR3 has 14 amino acids. Germline V gene lookup returns CDR1 LGHNT and CDR2 FRNRAP.